This record concerns one T cell receptor beta chain sequence. Original processing notes: How many nucleated cells were present was estimated from reference gene primer amplification. TCRdb's copy holds only in-frame clones and misses some; the assay was immunoSEQ multiplex PCR. That table furnishes V, J and clone size, whereas the DNA furnished D and trimming. The sample records under 350,000 clones, 85% being singletons. The V gene's germline CDR1 is SGHRS and CDR2 YFSETQ. The J segment lost 6 bases and the V segment lost 1 base, leaving 14 bases of the junction unmatched. The CDR3 loop spans 17 amino acids. The source of the sample is a study of blood T cell repertoires in COVID-19. Turning to the study itself: COVID-19 samples from acute and convalescent phases originated in the United States, Italy and Spain. From T cells, B-cell-depleted T cells, or PBMCs came the material, which was cDNA or gDNA.

The chain couples TRBV5-1 to TRBJ1-1, with TRBD1 matching over 8 bases. The sequencing sample was made of peripheral blood. This clonotype was obtained from a human donor in a cohort sampled during active COVID-19. CDR3 DNA: TGCGCCAGCAGCTTGTCAGGGGGCGCGAAGCAAGAGGCTGAAGCTTTCTTT. Translation: CASSLSGGAKQEAEAFF.